The 21 T cell receptor beta chains below were found in one sample sequenced in a study of spatial heterogeneity in lung cancer. From the 5' RACE reads, TCRdb called clonotypes with MiXCR, one entry per CDR3 protein. The sample holds around 92,000 distinct CDR3 sequences; approximately 12% are singletons and the top ten take just over 40%. This sample's time point: sample taken at primary tumor resection. No cells were sorted before sequencing. The whole RNA sequenced was extracted from tumor, nontumor lung or frozen PBMC. Here the sequenced sample was PBMCs, taken at surgery. The source of these receptors is a male donor with early-stage non-small cell lung cancer.

In nucleotides, the CDR3 is TGTGCCAGCAGCCAAGATCAGGTTGTCGTGCAGTATTTT. Amino acid sequence: CASSQDQVVVQYF. The rearrangement joins TRBV3-1 to TRBJ2-3; D call uncertain. V gave up 0 bases and J gave up 11 bases, with 12 bases separating them. The CDR3 runs to 13 residues. Germline CDR1 and CDR2: LGHDT and YNNKEL (reference sequence).

The gene calls are TRBV5-4 and TRBJ2-2, with D possibly matching TRBD1 (5 bases). With 4 bases removed from V and 6 bases from J, the gap between germline ends came to 7 bases. Germline CDR1 reads SGHNT; CDR2 reads YYREEE (reference sequence). This CDR3 is 12 amino acids long. The CDR3 protein is CASSVRAGELFF. The CDR3 coding sequence is TGTGCCAGCAGCGTCAGGGCCGGGGAGCTGTTTTTT.

This clonotype was detected only a few times. This sequence joins TRBV4-3 and TRBJ2-1; TRBD2 aligns across 10 bases. CDR1 and CDR2 from the germline V gene are LGHNA and YSLEER. The CDR3 runs to 15 residues. V shed 4 bases, J shed 4 bases, and the junction held 4 bases outside the gene matches. CDR3 in amino acids: CASSPGLAEYNEQFF. CDR3 coding DNA: TGCGCCAGCAGCCCTGGACTAGCGGAATACAATGAGCAGTTCTTC.

This clonotype was recorded a few times. V gene TRBV4-2 combines with J gene TRBJ2-5; TRBD2 aligns across 9 bases. The CDR3 length is 14 residues. Germline V lookup: CDR1 LGHNA, CDR2 YNFKEQ. The trim removed 0 bases at V and 5 bases at J, leaving 1 base unmatched. The CDR3 coding sequence is TGTGCCAGCAGCCAAGACGCGGGAGGGGAGACCCAGTACTTC. It yields the protein CASSQDAGGETQYF.

V usage is TRBV4-1 and J usage is TRBJ1-5; a possible D gene is TRBD1 (6 bases). CDR1 MGHRA and CDR2 YSYEKL come from the germline V gene. This CDR3 contains 13 residues. V lost 8 bases, J lost 5 bases, and 13 bases lay in between. This CDR3 is CASALSGDQPQHF. CDR3 nucleotides: TGCGCCAGCGCCTTATCAGGGGATCAGCCCCAGCATTTT.

The chain combines TRBV25-1 with TRBJ1-2; 9 nucleotides align to TRBD1. The CDR3 is made up of 15 amino acids. V was pared by 5 bases and J by 6 bases, with 10 bases of the junction left unmatched. CDR1 MGHDK and CDR2 SYGVNS come from the germline V gene. CDR3 in amino acids: CASSRETGGWDGYTF. The DNA for the CDR3 is TGTGCCAGCAGTCGTGAGACAGGGGGTTGGGATGGCTACACCTTC.

This clonotype showed up many times. The chain recombines TRBV5-1 with TRBJ2-1, with TRBD2 matching 10 bases. The CDR3 runs 16 residues. Germline loops: CDR1 SGHRS, CDR2 YFSETQ. Trimming removed 4 bases from V and 0 bases from J; junction bases left unmatched: 4. In DNA, the CDR3 is TGCGCCAGCAGCAGGACTAGCGGAAGCTCCTACAATGAGCAGTTCTTC. Encoded protein: CASSRTSGSSYNEQFF.

Only a few counts were recorded for this clonotype. The chain joins TRBV28 to TRBJ2-1; 13 bases are shared with TRBD2. CDR1 MDHEN and CDR2 SYDVKM come from the germline V gene. V lost 5 bases, J lost 4 bases, and 14 bases stayed unmatched. The CDR3 extends over 19 amino acids. The CDR3 region is CASSQLAGGPPINYNEQFF. CDR3 DNA sequence: TGTGCCAGCAGTCAACTAGCGGGAGGGCCGCCGATAAATTACAATGAGCAGTTCTTC.

This clonotype was picked up a small number of times. This chain joins TRBV20-1 and TRBJ1-5; D possibly corresponds to TRBD1 (6 bases). The CDR3 sequence is 13 residues long. The V and J ends lost 2 bases and 6 bases respectively, with 11 bases between them. In germline, CDR1 is DFQATT, CDR2 SNEGSKA (reference sequence). The CDR3 DNA reads TGCAGTGCTAGAACGGGGGCAGGTCAGCCCCAGCATTTT. As protein: CSARTGAGQPQHF.

This clonotype occurred many times. DNA of the CDR3: TGTGCCAGCAGCCAAGGGGGGAGTAGCAATCAGCCCCAGCATTTT. It is translated as CASSQGGSSNQPQHF. The V and J genes are TRBV6-2 or TRBV6-3 and TRBJ1-5; tentatively, D is TRBD1 (6 bases). The CDR3 contains 15 residues. Looked up from germline, CDR1 is MNHEY and CDR2 is SVGEGT. With 6 bases removed from V and 0 bases from J, the gap between germline ends came to 12 bases.

This clonotype was seen many times. The rearrangement links TRBV3-1 to TRBJ2-3; maybe TRBD2 (5 bases). CDR1 is LGHDT, CDR2 YNNKEL, per germline (reference sequence). Trimming removed 0 bases from V and 3 bases from J, with 10 bases in between. This CDR3 region has 15 residues. The CDR3 DNA reads as TGTGCCAGCAGCCAAGATGGACTGGTGACAGATACGCAGTATTTT. This encodes CASSQDGLVTDTQYF.

The V and J genes are TRBV3-1 and TRBJ2-3; D is possibly TRBD2 (5 bases). The CDR3 runs to 14 residues. CDR1 is LGHDT and CDR2 is YNNKEL in the germline V gene (reference sequence). V was clipped by 1 base and J by 1 base, with 6 bases between them. CDR3 DNA sequence: TGTGCCAGCAGCCAAGTAGCGCGCACAGATACGCAGTATTTT. This encodes CASSQVARTDTQYF.

This clonotype was recorded at least ten times. This sequence joins TRBV12-3 or TRBV12-4 and TRBJ2-2; 8 positions agree with TRBD1. The CDR3 has 13 amino acids. J lost 8 bases, V lost 6 bases, and 5 bases had no gene match. CDR3 nucleotide sequence: TGTGCCAGCAGACTGGGACAGGTTGGGGAGCTGTTTTTT. Its protein product is CASRLGQVGELFF.

Many counts were recorded for this clonotype. This chain connects TRBV7-2 to TRBJ2-3; tentatively, D is TRBD2 (6 bases). Between the trimmed V and J ends, which lost 4 bases and 4 bases, there was a span of 12 bases. The CDR3 covers 14 residues. The germline V gene has CDR1 SGHTA and CDR2 FQGNSA. The CDR3 reads CASSWAGSADTQYF. The CDR3 region has the DNA TGTGCCAGCAGCTGGGCGGGAAGCGCAGATACGCAGTATTTT.

In its sample, this clonotype was seen a few times. V usage is TRBV12-3 or TRBV12-4 and J usage is TRBJ2-3, with 13 bases lining up with TRBD2. The CDR3 consists of 15 residues. V dropped 5 bases and J dropped 1; count of bases not matched to a gene: 0. DNA for the CDR3: TGTGCCAGCAGTGGGACTAGCGGGGGCACAGATACGCAGTATTTT. As protein: CASSGTSGGTDTQYF.

V and J are TRBV13 and TRBJ2-7; the D is unclear. From germline, CDR1 is PRHDT and CDR2 FYEKMQ (reference sequence). The ends were cut back, 6 bases at V and 0 bases at J, with 12 bases in the middle. There are 14 residues in the CDR3. The CDR3 DNA follows: TGTGCCAGCAGTACGTCCAGGAGCTCCTACGAGCAGTACTTC. This translates into CASSTSRSSYEQYF.

The gene calls are TRBV27 and TRBJ2-7, with D unclear. The CDR3 spans 12 residues. V shed 3 bases and J shed 5 bases, with 8 bases lying between them. Germline V gene lookup returns CDR1 MNHEY and CDR2 SMNVEV (reference sequence). In nucleotides, the CDR3 is TGTGCCAGCAGTTTCCTAGGCAACGAGCAGTACTTC. Its translation: CASSFLGNEQYF.

This clonotype was recorded a few times. This chain connects TRBV14 to TRBJ2-3; D is unresolved. Per the germline V gene, CDR1 is SGHDN and CDR2 is FVKESK. The CDR3 is 12 residues long. V shed 4 bases and J shed 4 bases, with 6 bases lying between them. CDR3 sequence (DNA): TGTGCCAGCAGCCTCATTTCAGATACGCAGTATTTT. Protein sequence: CASSLISDTQYF.

This clonotype was counted between two and nine times. V is TRBV5-1 and J is TRBJ2-3; D may correspond to TRBD1 or TRBD2 (5 bases each). V shed 0 bases and J shed 7 bases, with 12 bases lying between them. Per germline, CDR1 SGHRS and CDR2 YFSETQ. CDR3 length equals 14 residues. CDR3: CASSLEEGRNTQYF. The DNA for the CDR3 is TGCGCCAGCAGCTTGGAAGAGGGGCGGAATACGCAGTATTTT.

This clonotype was detected a few times. The J gene is TRBJ1-2, the V gene TRBV12-3 or TRBV12-4, with D perhaps TRBD1 (6 bases). V was shortened by 4 bases and J by 5 bases, with 11 bases between the two germline ends. The CDR3 sequence is 13 residues long. CDR3 protein: CASSSTGQYGYTF. For the CDR3, the DNA is TGTGCCAGCAGTTCCACCGGACAGTATGGCTACACCTTC.

V gene TRBV7-9 combines with J gene TRBJ2-3; no definite D call. CDR3 length: 12 amino acids. The germline gives CDR1 SEHNR, CDR2 FQNEAQ (reference sequence). V lost 11 bases and J 2 bases, leaving 11 bases between the germline ends. Here the CDR3 reads CAAQTDTDTQYF. DNA for the CDR3: TGTGCCGCCCAGACGGACACAGATACGCAGTATTTT.